This record looks at one T cell receptor (beta chain) sequence and its context. This sample stems from a study of blood T cell repertoires in COVID-19. The overall study: Spain, Italy and the United States supplied samples that represented acute and convalescent COVID-19.

Looked up from germline, CDR1 is SGHDT and CDR2 is YYEEEE. V was pared by 4 bases and J by 0 bases, with 10 bases between. CDR3 size: 14 residues. TCRdb's copy holds only in-frame clones and misses some; the assay was immunoSEQ multiplex PCR. The sample contains 100,000 to 150,000 clones, approximately 74% of which appear only once. The sequencing input was peripheral blood. The TCR originated in a man aged 60 to 69 with acute or convalescent COVID-19. The chain has TRBV5-6 and TRBJ1-1, with D maybe TRBD1 (6 bases). CDR3 sequence: CASSGGPLNTEAFF. In DNA, the CDR3 is TGTGCCAGCAGCGGGGGCCCTTTGAACACTGAAGCTTTCTTT.